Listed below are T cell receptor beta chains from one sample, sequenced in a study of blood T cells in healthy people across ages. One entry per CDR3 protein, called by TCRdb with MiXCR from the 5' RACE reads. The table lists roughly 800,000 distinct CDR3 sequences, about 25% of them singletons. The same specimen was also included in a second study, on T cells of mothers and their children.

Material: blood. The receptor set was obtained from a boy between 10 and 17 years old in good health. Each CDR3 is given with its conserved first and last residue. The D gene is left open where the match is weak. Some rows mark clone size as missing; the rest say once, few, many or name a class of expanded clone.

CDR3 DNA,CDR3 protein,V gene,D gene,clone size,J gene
TGTGCCAGCCACGTCGGGTGGGGACCTTTGAATGAGCAGTTCTTC,CASHVGWGPLNEQFF,TRBV5-5,.,once,TRBJ2-1
TGCGCCAGCAGCACCGGCTCCAGGGGGAACGCTGAAGCTTTCTTT,CASSTGSRGNAEAFF,TRBV5-1,TRBD1,.,TRBJ1-1
TGTGCCAGCAGTGAATGGCAGGGTTCGGGTCATACTGAAGCTTTCTTT,CASSEWQGSGHTEAFF,TRBV25-1,.,.,TRBJ1-1
TGTGCCAGCAGCTTGTCGACGTCTGATCACTACAATGAGCAGTTCTTC,CASSLSTSDHYNEQFF,TRBV13,.,few,TRBJ2-1
TGTGCCAGCATGGGCAGGGGTATCGTTAATGAGCAGTTCTTC,CASMGRGIVNEQFF,TRBV6-2/TRBV6-3,.,.,TRBJ2-1
TGTGCCAGCAGCCCCCGACTAGCGGAGGGGGTGGAGACCCAGTACTTC,CASSPRLAEGVETQYF,TRBV7-9,TRBD2,.,TRBJ2-5
TGTGCCAGCAGCCAGGCCGGGAAGGCCAAAAACATTCAGTACTTC,CASSQAGKAKNIQYF,TRBV6-2/TRBV6-3,.,few,TRBJ2-4
TGTGCCAGCAGCTTATCCCGCGGGCTGGAGCGGGGGATTCAGTACTTC,CASSLSRGLERGIQYF,TRBV7-2,TRBD2,.,TRBJ2-4
TGTGCCAGCAGCTTAGGACAGCAACTCCATCATGAAGCTTTCTTT,CASSLGQQLHHEAFF,TRBV7-2,.,.,TRBJ1-1
TGCAGTGCTTCAGGGGCTCTAGGGCGGTCGACTGAAGCTTTCTTT,CSASGALGRSTEAFF,TRBV20-1,.,.,TRBJ1-1
TGTGCCAGCAGTTACGGGCTAGCGGGAGGTGAGGATGAGCAGTTCTTC,CASSYGLAGGEDEQFF,TRBV6-5,TRBD2,.,TRBJ2-1
TGTGCCAGCAGTTTTCAACAAAACTACGAGCAGTACTTC,CASSFQQNYEQYF,TRBV27,.,few,TRBJ2-7
.,CAISVASGNYEPYF,TRBV10-3,.,.,TRBJ2-7
TGTGCCATCAGCCCGGGACAGGCCACAGATACGCAGTATTTT,CAISPGQATDTQYF,TRBV10-3,TRBD1,few,TRBJ2-3
TGTGCCAGCAGCCAACAGGGTAGTGAGCAGTTCTTC,CASSQQGSEQFF,TRBV6-4,.,.,TRBJ2-1
TGTGCCAGCAGTCCTGGGACTCGCAGCTCCTACAATGAGCAGTTCTTC,CASSPGTRSSYNEQFF,TRBV28,.,.,TRBJ2-1
TGTGCCAGCAGCACCCCGGTAGTTTCCTACAATGAGCAGTTCTTC,CASSTPVVSYNEQFF,TRBV7-8,.,few,TRBJ2-1
TGCGCCAGCACCCCGGACGCCGGCTCCTACAATGAGCAGTTCTTC,CASTPDAGSYNEQFF,TRBV5-1,.,.,TRBJ2-1
TGTGCCAGCAGCTTACCAGCGGGAGGCAATGAGCAGTTCTTC,CASSLPAGGNEQFF,TRBV7-9,TRBD2,.,TRBJ2-1
TGCAGCGCCCTCCAGGGATCCACTGAAGCTTTCTTT,CSALQGSTEAFF,TRBV29-1,.,.,TRBJ1-1
TGCGCCAGCAGCCAAGGCGAGGACAGGGCTTCCTACGAGCAGTACTTC,CASSQGEDRASYEQYF,TRBV4-1,TRBD1,.,TRBJ2-7
TGTGCCTGGAGTGATTCCCCCCGGGGCACAGATACGCAGTATTTT,CAWSDSPRGTDTQYF,TRBV30,.,few,TRBJ2-3
TGCAGTGCTCCCCCGTTGCGGGACACTGAAGCTTTCTTT,CSAPPLRDTEAFF,TRBV20-1,.,few,TRBJ1-1
TGTGCCGTCGGACAGGGTGTATACGAGCAGTACTTC,CAVGQGVYEQYF,TRBV6-2/TRBV6-3,TRBD1,.,TRBJ2-7
TGTGCCACCAGTGATTCCTTTACCGGGACACGCCAAGAGACCCAGTACTTC,CATSDSFTGTRQETQYF,TRBV24-1,.,.,TRBJ2-5
TGCAGTGCATCCCCGCAGCTCTATGGCTACACCTTC,CSASPQLYGYTF,TRBV20-1,.,.,TRBJ1-2
TGCGCCAGCAGCGGGTGGACAGGGACGGTTAACACCGGGGAGCTGTTTTTT,CASSGWTGTVNTGELFF,TRBV5-1,TRBD1,.,TRBJ2-2
TGTGCCAGCAGTTACAGGGGGAAAACCTCCTACGAGCAGTACTTC,CASSYRGKTSYEQYF,TRBV28,TRBD1,.,TRBJ2-7
TGTGCCAGCAGCCAAGTCCACAGGGGCGGGCGATACGAGCAGTACTTC,CASSQVHRGGRYEQYF,TRBV3-1,TRBD1,few,TRBJ2-7
TGCGCCAGCAGCCAAGTAGGCGGTTTAACGCAGCCCCAGCATTTT,CASSQVGGLTQPQHF,TRBV4-1,.,.,TRBJ1-5
TGCGCCAGCAGCTTGTGGGCTCAGGGTGAGAACATTCAGTACTTC,CASSLWAQGENIQYF,TRBV5-1,.,.,TRBJ2-4
TGTGCCAGCAGTCCGACGGCCCTAGCGGGGGGGCGAGAGCAGTTCTTC,CASSPTALAGGREQFF,TRBV6-5,TRBD2,few,TRBJ2-1
TGTGCCAGCAGCGTTGGGACAGGGAACATTCAGTACTTC,CASSVGTGNIQYF,TRBV6-2/TRBV6-3,TRBD1,once,TRBJ2-4
TGTGCCAGCAGGAGGCAGTCGAACACTGAAGCTTTCTTT,CASRRQSNTEAFF,TRBV7-2,.,.,TRBJ1-1
TGCAGTGCTAGGCGAGGGGGGAGGAACACTGAAGCTTTCTTT,CSARRGGRNTEAFF,TRBV20-1,.,.,TRBJ1-1
TGTGCCAGCAGTTACTCCGGACTCCCTCACACTGAAGCTTTCTTT,CASSYSGLPHTEAFF,TRBV6-2/TRBV6-3,.,.,TRBJ1-1
TGTGCCAGCAGTCCTGACCGGACGGCGGGGCAGTACTTC,CASSPDRTAGQYF,TRBV6-5,.,.,TRBJ2-7
TGTGCCAGCAGCTTTACCGGGACAACCTCGTTCGAGCAGTACTTC,CASSFTGTTSFEQYF,TRBV7-2,.,.,TRBJ2-7
TGCGCCAGCAGCCAAGAACCGGACCAAAGGGGCTACACCTTC,CASSQEPDQRGYTF,TRBV4-3,.,few,TRBJ1-2
TGCAGTGCTAGGGGACAGGATCACTATGGCTACACCTTC,CSARGQDHYGYTF,TRBV20-1,TRBD1,.,TRBJ1-2
TGCGCCAGCAGCTTGGACGATCTAGCGGGAGATTTGGAGACCCAGTACTTC,CASSLDDLAGDLETQYF,TRBV5-1,TRBD2,few,TRBJ2-5
TGCAGCGCGGACAGGGACACTGAAGCTTTCTTT,CSADRDTEAFF,TRBV29-1,TRBD1,.,TRBJ1-1
TGTGCCAGCAGCCCTAGACTAGCGGGGGACCAAGAGACCCAGTACTTC,CASSPRLAGDQETQYF,TRBV12-3/TRBV12-4,TRBD2,few,TRBJ2-5
TGCAGCGTTGAAGGAGGGTCTCGCACAGATGCGCAGTATTTT,CSVEGGSRTDAQYF,TRBV29-1,.,.,TRBJ2-3